This TCR beta chain was identified during a study of cytomegalovirus exposure and HLA in healthy donors. Overall study context: Earlier work reported about 110 million unique TCR beta sequences from 180 million or so T cells. There were some 410 genotyped donors. Of these, about 81% fell in the genetic ancestry cluster associated with self-reported Caucasian donors.

It was with 60 Vbeta and 13 Jbeta primers that the PCR ran. This table comes from immunoSEQ multiplex PCR, and its TCRdb copy is limited to in-frame clones, with some not included. The table for this sample gives around 110,000 clones. Trimming shortened V by 2 bases and J by 0 bases, and 11 bases separated the two germline ends. CDR3 size: 16 residues. Germline V gene sequence: CDR1 KGHSH, CDR2 LQKENI. The receptor was isolated from a man between 40 and 49 years old in good health and CMV-seropositive. The gene calls are TRBV18 and TRBJ1-3; D may be TRBD1 (6 bases). Sequenced input: PBMCs. In DNA, the CDR3 is TGTGCCAGCTCACCAAGACAGGAATACTCTGGAAACACCATATATTTT. Residues: CASSPRQEYSGNTIYF.